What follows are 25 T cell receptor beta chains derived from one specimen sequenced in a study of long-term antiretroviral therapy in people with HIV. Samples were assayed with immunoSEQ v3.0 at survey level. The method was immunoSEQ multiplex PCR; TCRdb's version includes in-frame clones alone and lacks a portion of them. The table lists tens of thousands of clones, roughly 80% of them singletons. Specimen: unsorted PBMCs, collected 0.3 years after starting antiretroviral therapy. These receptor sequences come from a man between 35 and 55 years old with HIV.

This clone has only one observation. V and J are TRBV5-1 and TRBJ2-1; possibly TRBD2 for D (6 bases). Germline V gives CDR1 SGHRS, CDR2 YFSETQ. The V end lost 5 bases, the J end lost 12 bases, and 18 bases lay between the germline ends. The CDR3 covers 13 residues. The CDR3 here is CASRRDSKVGQFF. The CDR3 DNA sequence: TGCGCCAGCAGAAGGGACTCCAAGGTTGGGCAGTTCTTC.

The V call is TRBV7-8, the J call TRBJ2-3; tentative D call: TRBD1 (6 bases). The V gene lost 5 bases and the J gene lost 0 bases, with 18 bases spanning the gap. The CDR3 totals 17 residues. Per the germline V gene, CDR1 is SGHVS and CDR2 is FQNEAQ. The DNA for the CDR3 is TGTGCCAGCAGCCTCGGACAGACACATATCAGCACAGATACGCAGTATTTT. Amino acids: CASSLGQTHISTDTQYF.

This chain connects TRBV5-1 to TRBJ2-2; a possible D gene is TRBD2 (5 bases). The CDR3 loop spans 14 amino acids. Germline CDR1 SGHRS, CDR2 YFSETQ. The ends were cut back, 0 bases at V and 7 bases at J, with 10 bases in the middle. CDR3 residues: CASSLGLEGGELFF. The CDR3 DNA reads TGCGCCAGCAGCTTGGGGCTCGAGGGCGGGGAGCTGTTTTTT. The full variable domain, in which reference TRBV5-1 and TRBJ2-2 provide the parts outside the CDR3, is KAGVTQTPRYLIKTRGQQVTLSCSPISGHRSVSWYQQTPGQGLQFLFEYFSETQRNKGNFPGRFSGRQFSNSRSEMNVSTLELGDSALYLCASSLGLEGGELFFGEGSRLTVL.

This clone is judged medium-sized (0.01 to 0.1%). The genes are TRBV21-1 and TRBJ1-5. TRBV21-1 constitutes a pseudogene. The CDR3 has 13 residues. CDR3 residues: CASRRGFDQPQHF. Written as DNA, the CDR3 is TGTGCCAGCCGTCGGGGGTTCGATCAGCCCCAGCATTTT.

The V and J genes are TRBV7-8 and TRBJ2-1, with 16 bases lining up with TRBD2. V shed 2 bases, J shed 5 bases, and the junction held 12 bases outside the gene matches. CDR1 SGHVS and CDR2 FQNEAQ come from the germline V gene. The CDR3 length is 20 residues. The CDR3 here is CASSLPKGTSGRAGNNEQFF. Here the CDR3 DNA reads TGTGCCAGCAGCTTACCTAAAGGGACTAGCGGGAGGGCTGGAAACAATGAGCAGTTCTTC. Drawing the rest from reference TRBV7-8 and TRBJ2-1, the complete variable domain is GAGVSQSPRYKVAKRGQDVALRCDPISGHVSLFWYQQALGQGPEFLTYFQNEAQLDKSGLPSDRFFAERPEGSVSTLKIQRTQQEDSAVYLCASSLPKGTSGRAGNNEQFFGPGTRLTVL.

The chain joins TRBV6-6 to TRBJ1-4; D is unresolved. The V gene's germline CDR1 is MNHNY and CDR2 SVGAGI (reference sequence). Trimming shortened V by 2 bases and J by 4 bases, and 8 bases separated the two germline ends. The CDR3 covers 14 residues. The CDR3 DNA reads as TGTGCCAGCAGTTACGGAGAGCTTAATGAAAAACTGTTTTTT. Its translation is CASSYGELNEKLFF.

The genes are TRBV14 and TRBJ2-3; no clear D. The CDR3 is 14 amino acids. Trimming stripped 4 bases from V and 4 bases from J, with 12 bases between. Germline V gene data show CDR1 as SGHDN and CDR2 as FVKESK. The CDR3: CASSPRKGPDTQYF. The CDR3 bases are TGTGCCAGCAGCCCCCGGAAGGGCCCAGATACGCAGTATTTT.

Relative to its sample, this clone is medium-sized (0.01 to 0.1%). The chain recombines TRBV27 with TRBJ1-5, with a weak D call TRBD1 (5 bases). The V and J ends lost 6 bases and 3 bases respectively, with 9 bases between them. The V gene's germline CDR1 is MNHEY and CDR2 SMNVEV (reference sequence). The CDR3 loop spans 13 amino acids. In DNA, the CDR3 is TGTGCCAGCAGCGACAGCTACAATCAGCCCCAGCATTTT. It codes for CASSDSYNQPQHF.

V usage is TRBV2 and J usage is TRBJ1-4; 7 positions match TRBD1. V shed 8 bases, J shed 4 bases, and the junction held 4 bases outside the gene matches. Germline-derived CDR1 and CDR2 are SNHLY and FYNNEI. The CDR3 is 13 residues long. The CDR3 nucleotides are TGTGCCAGCGGAGGGGGCGGTAATGAAAAACTGTTTTTT. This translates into CASGGGGNEKLFF. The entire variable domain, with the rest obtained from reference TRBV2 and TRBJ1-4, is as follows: EPEVTQTPSHQVTQMGQEVILRCVPISNHLYFYWYRQILGQKVEFLVSFYNNEISEKSEIFDDQFSVERPDGSNFTLKIRSTKLEDSAMYFCASGGGGNEKLFFGSGTQLSVL.

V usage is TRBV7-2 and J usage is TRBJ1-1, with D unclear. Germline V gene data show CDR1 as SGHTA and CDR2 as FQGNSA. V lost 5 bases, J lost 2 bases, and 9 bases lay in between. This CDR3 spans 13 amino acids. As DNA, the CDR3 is TGTGCCAGCAGCCAAGAAATTAACACTGAAGCTTTCTTT. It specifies CASSQEINTEAFF. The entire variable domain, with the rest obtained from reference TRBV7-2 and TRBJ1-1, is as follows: GAGVSQSPSNKVTEKGKDVELRCDPISGHTALYWYRQSLGQGLEFLIYFQGNSAPDKSGLPSDRFSAERTGGSVSTLTIQRTQQEDSAVYLCASSQEINTEAFFGQGTRLTVV.

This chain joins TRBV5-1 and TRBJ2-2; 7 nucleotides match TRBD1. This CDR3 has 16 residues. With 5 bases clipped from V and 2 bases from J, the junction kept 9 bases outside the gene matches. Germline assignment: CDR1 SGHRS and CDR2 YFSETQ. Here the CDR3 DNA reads TGCGCCAGCAGGTCCCCGGGACAGATTAACACCGGGGAGCTGTTTTTT. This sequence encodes CASRSPGQINTGELFF.

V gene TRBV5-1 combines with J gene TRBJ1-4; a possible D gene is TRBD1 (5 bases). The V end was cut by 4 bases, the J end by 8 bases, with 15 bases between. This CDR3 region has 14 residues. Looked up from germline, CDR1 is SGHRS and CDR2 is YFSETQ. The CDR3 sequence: CASSRGRGGEKLFF. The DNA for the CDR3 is TGCGCCAGCAGCCGCGGGAGGGGAGGAGAAAAACTGTTTTTT.

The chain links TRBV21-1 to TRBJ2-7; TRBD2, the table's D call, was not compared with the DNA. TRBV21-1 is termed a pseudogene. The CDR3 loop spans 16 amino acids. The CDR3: CASSKAPAGGPHEQYF. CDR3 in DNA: TGTGCCAGCAGCAAAGCCCCTGCGGGAGGGCCGCACGAGCAGTACTTC.

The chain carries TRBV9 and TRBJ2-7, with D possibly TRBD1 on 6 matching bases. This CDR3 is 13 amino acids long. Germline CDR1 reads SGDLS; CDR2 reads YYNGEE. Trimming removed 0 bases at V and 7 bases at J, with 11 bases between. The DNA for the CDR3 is TGTGCCAGCAGCGTAGTCGCCGGGACAGAGCAGTACTTC. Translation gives CASSVVAGTEQYF.

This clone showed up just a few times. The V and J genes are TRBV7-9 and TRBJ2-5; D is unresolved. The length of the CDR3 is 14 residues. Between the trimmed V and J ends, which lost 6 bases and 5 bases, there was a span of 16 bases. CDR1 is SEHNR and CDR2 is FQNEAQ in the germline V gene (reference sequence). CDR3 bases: TGTGCCAGCAGGCGCTTAGGGCTAGGGGAGACCCAGTACTTC. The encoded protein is CASRRLGLGETQYF.

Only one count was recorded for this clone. The CDR3 region is CASGLVPPDGKHGYTF. In DNA, the CDR3 is TGTGCTAGTGGTTTGGTACCTCCCGACGGGAAGCATGGCTACACCTTC. The chain employs TRBV12-5 and TRBJ1-2; D gene uncertain. V lost 0 bases and J lost 6, with 17 bases in between. CDR3 length: 16 amino acids. Germline CDR1 reads LGHNT; CDR2 reads FRNRAP. Supplemented by reference TRBV12-5 and TRBJ1-2, the full variable domain reads DARVTQTPRHKVTEMGQEVTMRCQPILGHNTVFWYRQTMMQGLELLAYFRNRAPLDDSGMPKDRFSAEMPDATLATLKIQPSEPRDSAVYFCASGLVPPDGKHGYTFGSGTRLTVV.

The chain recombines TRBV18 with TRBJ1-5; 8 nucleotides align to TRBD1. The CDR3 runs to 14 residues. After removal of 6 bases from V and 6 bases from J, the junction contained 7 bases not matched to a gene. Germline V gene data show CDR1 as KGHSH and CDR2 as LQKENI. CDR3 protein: CASSATGEGQPQHF. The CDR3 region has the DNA TGTGCCAGCTCTGCGACAGGGGAAGGTCAGCCCCAGCATTTT.

Here the CDR3 reads CASTPRLAGDNEQFF. CDR3 in DNA: TGTGCCAGCACCCCTCGGCTAGCGGGAGACAATGAGCAGTTCTTC. This chain connects TRBV7-2 to TRBJ2-1; 10 positions match TRBD2. Germline values: CDR1 SGHTA, CDR2 FQGNSA. Trimming at V came to 7 bases and at J to 5 bases, leaving 8 bases not matched to a gene. This CDR3 spans 15 amino acids.

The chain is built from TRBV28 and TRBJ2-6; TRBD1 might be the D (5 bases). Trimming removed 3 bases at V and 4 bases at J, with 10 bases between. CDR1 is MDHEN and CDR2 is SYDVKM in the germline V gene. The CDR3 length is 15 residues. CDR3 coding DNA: TGTGCCAGCAGTTTGGCAGGGCCCGGGGCCAACGTCCTGACTTTC. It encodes CASSLAGPGANVLTF.

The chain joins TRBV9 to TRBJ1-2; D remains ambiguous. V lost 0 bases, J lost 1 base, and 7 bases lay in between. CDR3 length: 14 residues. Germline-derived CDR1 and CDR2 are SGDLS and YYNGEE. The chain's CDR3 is CASSVEGFNYGYTF. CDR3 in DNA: TGTGCCAGCAGCGTAGAGGGATTTAACTATGGCTACACCTTC.

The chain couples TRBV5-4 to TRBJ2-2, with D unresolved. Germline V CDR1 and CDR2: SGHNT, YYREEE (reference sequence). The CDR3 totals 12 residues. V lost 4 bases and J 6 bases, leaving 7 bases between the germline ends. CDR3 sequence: CASSPPSGELFF. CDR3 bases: TGTGCCAGCAGCCCTCCCTCCGGGGAGCTGTTTTTT.

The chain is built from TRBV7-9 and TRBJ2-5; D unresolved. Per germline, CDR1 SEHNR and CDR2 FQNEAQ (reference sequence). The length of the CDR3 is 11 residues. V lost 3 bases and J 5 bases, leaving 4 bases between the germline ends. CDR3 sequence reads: CASSFTETQYF. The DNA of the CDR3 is TGTGCCAGCAGCTTTACGGAGACCCAGTACTTC.

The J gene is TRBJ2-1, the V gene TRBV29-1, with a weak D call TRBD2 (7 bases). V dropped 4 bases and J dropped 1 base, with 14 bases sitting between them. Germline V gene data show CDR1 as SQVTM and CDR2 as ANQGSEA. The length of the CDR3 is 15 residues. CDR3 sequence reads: CSVGGGQLSYNEQFF. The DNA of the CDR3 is TGCAGCGTTGGGGGGGGGCAGCTTTCCTACAATGAGCAGTTCTTC.

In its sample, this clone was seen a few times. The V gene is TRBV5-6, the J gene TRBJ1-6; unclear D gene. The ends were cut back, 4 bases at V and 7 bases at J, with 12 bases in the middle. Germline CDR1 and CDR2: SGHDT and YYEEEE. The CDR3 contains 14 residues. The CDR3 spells CASSPGRPNSPLHF. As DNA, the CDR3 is TGTGCCAGCAGCCCCGGACGGCCAAATTCACCCCTCCACTTT.

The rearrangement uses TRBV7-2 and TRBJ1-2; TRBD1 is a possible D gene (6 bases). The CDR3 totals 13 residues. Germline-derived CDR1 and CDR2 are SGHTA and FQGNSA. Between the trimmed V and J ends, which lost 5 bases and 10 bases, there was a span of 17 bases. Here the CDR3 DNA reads TGTGCCAGCAGCCCTGACAGGAGAACCCCCTACACCTTC. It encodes CASSPDRRTPYTF. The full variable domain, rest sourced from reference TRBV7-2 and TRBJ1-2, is GAGVSQSPSNKVTEKGKDVELRCDPISGHTALYWYRQSLGQGLEFLIYFQGNSAPDKSGLPSDRFSAERTGGSVSTLTIQRTQQEDSAVYLCASSPDRRTPYTFGSGTRLTVV.